These 32 T cell receptor beta chains were sequenced from one sample in a study of OX40 agonist ivuxolimab in advanced cancers. The protocol was immunoSEQ multiplex PCR, while the TCRdb copy is restricted to in-frame clones and leaves out a portion. The table has tens of thousands of clones, 80% to 90% seen once; the top ten hold more than 1.5%. The sequencing used CD4+ or CD8+ T cells sorted from blood, collected in a trial of the OX40 agonist ivuxolimab. These TCRs come from an adult with an advanced solid tumor such as melanoma, head and neck, liver or kidney cancer.

The chain carries TRBV19 and TRBJ1-2; TRBD1 is a possible D gene (5 bases). The ends were cut back, 6 bases at V and 5 bases at J, with 10 bases in the middle. The CDR3 totals 12 residues. Per the germline V gene, CDR1 is LNHDA and CDR2 is SQIVND (reference sequence). The DNA for the CDR3 is TGTGCCAGTAGCATCAGGGAGTATGGCTACACCTTC. Protein sequence: CASSIREYGYTF.

The CDR3 spells CASSKGQGGTQYF. CDR3 in DNA: TGCGCCAGCAGCAAGGGACAGGGGGGGACCCAGTACTTC. This chain joins TRBV5-1 and TRBJ2-5; 11 nucleotides agree with TRBD1. This CDR3 comprises 13 residues. Germline trimming cut 4 bases from V and 7 bases from J; bases unmatched to any gene: 3. Looked up from germline, CDR1 is SGHRS and CDR2 is YFSETQ.

The J gene is TRBJ2-2, the V gene TRBV5-1, with a possible D match to TRBD2 (7 bases). CDR3 length: 16 residues. V gave up 4 bases and J gave up 1 base, with 14 bases separating them. Germline V gives CDR1 SGHRS, CDR2 YFSETQ. The CDR3 reads CASSGGGTKNTGELFF. The DNA of the CDR3 is TGCGCCAGCAGCGGGGGAGGGACAAAGAACACCGGGGAGCTGTTTTTT.

This chain uses TRBV27 with TRBJ2-1; 9 positions match TRBD2. The CDR3 consists of 15 residues. The germline V gene has CDR1 MNHEY and CDR2 SMNVEV (reference sequence). Trimming at V came to 8 bases and at J to 10 bases, leaving 15 bases not matched to a gene. The CDR3 region is CASGPKSSGKGEQFF. The CDR3 coding sequence is TGTGCCAGCGGGCCAAAGTCTAGCGGGAAGGGGGAGCAGTTCTTC.

In this sample, this clone turned up once. This chain joins TRBV19 and TRBJ1-1; TRBD1 aligns across 8 bases. This CDR3 region has 16 residues. CDR1 and CDR2 (germline): LNHDA, SQIVND (reference sequence). The J segment lost 0 bases and the V segment lost 2 bases, leaving 5 bases of the junction unmatched. The CDR3 spells CASSILPGQVNTEAFF. The DNA for the CDR3 is TGTGCCAGTAGTATACTCCCGGGACAGGTGAACACTGAAGCTTTCTTT.

The chain's CDR3 is CASSLSSAGRSQETQYF. The DNA of the CDR3 is TGTGCCAGCAGCTTAAGTTCAGCGGGAAGAAGTCAAGAGACCCAGTACTTC. The chain employs TRBV7-7 and TRBJ2-5, with 7 bases identical to TRBD2. The germline V gene encodes CDR1 SSHAT and CDR2 FNYEAQ (reference sequence). This CDR3 contains 17 residues. The V gene end was trimmed by 2 bases and the J gene end by 2 bases; junction bases not matched to a gene: 11.

This chain links TRBV18 with TRBJ2-7; D unresolved. Deletions cut 4 bases from V and 2 bases from J, with 12 bases between. Germline V gene lookup returns CDR1 KGHSH and CDR2 LQKENI. The CDR3 is made up of 14 amino acids. As DNA, the CDR3 is TGTGCCAGCTCACAAGACCGATTAGCCTACGAGCAGTACTTC. Its protein product is CASSQDRLAYEQYF.

The chain joins TRBV11-3 to TRBJ2-1; D possibly corresponds to TRBD2 (7 bases). The V and J ends lost 2 bases and 4 bases respectively, with 12 bases between them. The CDR3 runs 15 residues. Germline CDR1 reads SGHNT; CDR2 reads YENEEA. The CDR3 coding sequence is TGTGCCAGCAGCTTAAGGGGGGGGACTTACAATGAGCAGTTCTTC. Translating it yields CASSLRGGTYNEQFF.

The CDR3 sequence: CAISGTASTDTQYF. CDR3 nucleotides: TGTGCCATCAGTGGGACGGCGAGCACAGATACGCAGTATTTT. The chain links TRBV10-3 to TRBJ2-3; D is uncertain. With 4 bases removed from V and 0 bases from J, the gap between germline ends came to 8 bases. Looked up from germline, CDR1 is ENHRY and CDR2 is SYGVKD. The CDR3 extends over 14 amino acids.

The gene calls are TRBV5-1 and TRBJ2-5; 9 nucleotides agree with TRBD2. J was trimmed by 4 bases and V by 2 bases; bases with no gene match: 6. The CDR3 loop spans 15 amino acids. Looked up from germline, CDR1 is SGHRS and CDR2 is YFSETQ. The CDR3 protein is CASSLIAGEGETQYF. The CDR3, as DNA: TGCGCCAGCAGCTTAATAGCGGGAGAGGGAGAGACCCAGTACTTC.

V and J are TRBV9 and TRBJ2-4, with 12 bases aligning to TRBD1. Germline V gene sequence: CDR1 SGDLS, CDR2 YYNGEE. This CDR3 has 17 residues. V trimming: 0 bases; J trimming: 7 bases; junction bases outside the gene matches: 8. CDR3 coding DNA: TGTGCCAGCAGCGTAGAGGGACAGGGGGCGCGAATGAACATTCAGTACTTC. As protein: CASSVEGQGARMNIQYF.

The CDR3 region is CASSLVSGGPNEQYF. The CDR3 DNA sequence: TGTGCCAGCAGCTTAGTATCGGGAGGGCCAAACGAGCAGTACTTC. The chain recombines TRBV7-2 with TRBJ2-7, with TRBD2 matching 8 bases. Germline values: CDR1 SGHTA, CDR2 FQGNSA. The CDR3 consists of 15 residues. The junction had 7 bases not matched to a gene; V was cut back by 1 base and J by 5 bases.

The chain uses TRBV7-9 and TRBJ2-3; a possible D gene is TRBD1 (6 bases). The germline V gene encodes CDR1 SEHNR and CDR2 FQNEAQ (reference sequence). V lost 1 base to trimming and J lost 2 bases, with 19 bases between them. CDR3 size: 18 residues. CDR3 sequence reads: CASSLGRGELRNTDTQYF. Written as DNA, the CDR3 is TGTGCCAGCAGCTTAGGCAGGGGTGAGCTGCGAAACACAGATACGCAGTATTTT. Combining the CDR3 with reference TRBV7-9 and TRBJ2-3 gives the whole variable domain DTGVSQNPRHKITKRGQNVTFRCDPISEHNRLYWYRQTLGQGPEFLTYFQNEAQLEKSRLLSDRFSAERPKGSFSTLEIQRTEQGDSAMYLCASSLGRGELRNTDTQYFGPGTRLTVL.

The chain has TRBV28 and TRBJ2-7; possibly TRBD1 or TRBD2 for D (5 bases each). V gave up 6 bases and J gave up 12 bases, with 21 bases separating them. CDR1 MDHEN and CDR2 SYDVKM come from the germline V gene. The CDR3 length is 13 residues. Here the CDR3 reads CASSGEAGTLWYF. The DNA for the CDR3 is TGTGCCAGCAGCGGAGAAGCCGGGACGCTATGGTACTTC.

The rearrangement joins TRBV7-9 to TRBJ2-7; 9 positions agree with TRBD2. V was clipped by 6 bases and J by 4 bases; unmatched bases: 10. CDR3 length: 15 amino acids. Germline V gene sequence: CDR1 SEHNR, CDR2 FQNEAQ (reference sequence). This chain's CDR3 is CASSSPGLALYEQYF. In nucleotides, the CDR3 is TGTGCCAGCAGTTCTCCGGGACTAGCCTTATACGAGCAGTACTTC. The complete variable domain, with remaining parts taken from reference TRBV7-9 and TRBJ2-7, reads DTGVSQNPRHKITKRGQNVTFRCDPISEHNRLYWYRQTLGQGPEFLTYFQNEAQLEKSRLLSDRFSAERPKGSFSTLEIQRTEQGDSAMYLCASSSPGLALYEQYFGPGTRLTVT.

The chain has TRBV28 and TRBJ2-7, with 9 positions matching TRBD2. The CDR3 is 14 amino acids. The V and J ends lost 7 bases and 2 bases, in that order; junction bases with no gene match: 6. Germline V gene sequence: CDR1 MDHEN, CDR2 SYDVKM. The CDR3 here is CASTLGLATYEQYF. CDR3 DNA: TGTGCCAGCACCTTGGGACTAGCTACCTACGAGCAGTACTTC.

The gene calls are TRBV6-5 and TRBJ2-3; D gene ambiguous. Trimming removed 2 bases at V and 0 bases at J, with 9 bases between. The CDR3 is made up of 15 amino acids. CDR1 and CDR2 (germline): MNHEY, SVGAGI. The DNA of the CDR3 is TGTGCCAGCAGTTACACCGGAGCTAGCACAGATACGCAGTATTTT. Translating gives CASSYTGASTDTQYF.

The chain has TRBV7-2 and TRBJ2-7; 10 positions agree with TRBD1. Germline CDR1 SGHTA, CDR2 FQGNSA. The CDR3 covers 17 residues. V lost 2 bases, J lost 0 bases, and 7 bases stayed unmatched. The CDR3 reads CASSLNSGTGVSYEQYF. The DNA for the CDR3 is TGTGCCAGCAGCTTAAACTCCGGGACAGGGGTCTCCTACGAGCAGTACTTC.

The chain has TRBV6-5 and TRBJ1-4; D ambiguous. V was cut by 5 bases and J by 8 bases, with 9 bases left in between. The CDR3 is 12 amino acids. Germline CDR1 MNHEY, CDR2 SVGAGI. CDR3 in amino acids: CASSEEIEKLFF. The CDR3, as DNA: TGTGCCAGCAGTGAAGAAATAGAAAAACTGTTTTTT.

The rearrangement uses TRBV9 and TRBJ1-3; the D is unclear. This CDR3 comprises 14 residues. Germline V gives CDR1 SGDLS, CDR2 YYNGEE. The germline V and J ends were trimmed by 0 bases and 7 bases, with 11 bases remaining between them. CDR3 nucleotide sequence: TGTGCCAGCAGCGTAGAGCCCGCGGGGAACACCATATATTTT. Its protein is CASSVEPAGNTIYF.

V and J are TRBV6-5 and TRBJ1-5; 7 bases map to TRBD1. CDR3 length equals 15 residues. Looked up from germline, CDR1 is MNHEY and CDR2 is SVGAGI. V shed 5 bases and J 4 bases; nucleotides not matched to a gene: 8. CDR3 DNA: TGTGCCAGCAGTAAATCCGGGACAGAGAATCAGCCCCAGCATTTT. It translates to CASSKSGTENQPQHF.

The chain employs TRBV18 and TRBJ2-1; either TRBD1 or TRBD2 may fit D (5 bases each). The CDR3 sequence is 15 residues long. Germline CDR1 is KGHSH and CDR2 is LQKENI. The V end was cut by 3 bases, the J end by 3 bases, with 12 bases between. This chain's CDR3 is CASSPPGPIYNEQFF. CDR3 coding DNA: TGTGCCAGCTCACCTCCGGGACCAATCTACAATGAGCAGTTCTTC. Complete variable domain (other parts from reference TRBV18 and TRBJ2-1): NAGVMQNPRHLVRRRGQEARLRCSPMKGHSHVYWYRQLPEEGLKFMVYLQKENIIDESGMPKERFSAEFPKEGPSILRIQQVVRGDSAAYFCASSPPGPIYNEQFFGPGTRLTVL.

This clone was seen a single time. The rearrangement links TRBV6-1 to TRBJ1-4, with D possibly matching TRBD1 (5 bases). Deletions cut 4 bases from V and 0 bases from J, with 12 bases between. The CDR3 is 16 residues long. The germline V gene has CDR1 MNHNS and CDR2 SASEGT. CDR3 in amino acids: CASSGRDASTNEKLFF. CDR3 bases: TGTGCCAGCAGTGGGAGGGACGCCTCAACTAATGAAAAACTGTTTTTT.

A note on this clone: This same CDR3 is encoded by further DNA sequences in the sample. The chain recombines TRBV6-1 with TRBJ2-3; unclear D gene. V lost 1 base, J lost 1 base, and 6 bases lay in between. Germline values: CDR1 MNHNS, CDR2 SASEGT. The CDR3 is made up of 14 amino acids. The CDR3 DNA follows: TGTGCCAGCAGTGAAGTTGGAGGCACAGATACGCAGTATTTT. Encoded protein: CASSEVGGTDTQYF.

The chain uses TRBV19 and TRBJ1-2; no reliable D call. Trimming pared 3 bases from V and 6 bases from J, leaving 23 bases between. CDR1 is LNHDA and CDR2 is SQIVND in the germline V gene (reference sequence). The CDR3 has 17 amino acids. The CDR3 loop reads CASSISSRLGAVNGYTF. CDR3 nucleotides: TGTGCCAGTAGTATTTCTTCTCGCCTAGGCGCAGTAAATGGCTACACCTTC.

This clone was found a few times. The CDR3 spells CASSLAYGRVNQPQHF. The CDR3 nucleotides read TGTGCCAGCAGCTTGGCATACGGCCGGGTCAATCAGCCCCAGCATTTT. The gene calls are TRBV5-8 and TRBJ1-5; D not certain. The V end lost 0 bases, the J end lost 3 bases, and 13 bases lay between the germline ends. The CDR3 length is 16 residues. Germline CDR1 and CDR2: SGHTS and YDEGEE.

In its sample, this clone was seen a few times. This chain links TRBV28 with TRBJ2-3; perhaps TRBD1 as D (6 bases). V shed 6 bases and J shed 0 bases, with 19 bases lying between them. Germline V lookup: CDR1 MDHEN, CDR2 SYDVKM. The CDR3 sequence is 17 residues long. CDR3 loop: CASRGKVGTTSTDTQYF. CDR3 in DNA: TGTGCCAGCAGGGGGAAGGTAGGGACAACTAGCACAGATACGCAGTATTTT.

For the CDR3, the DNA is TGTGCCATCAGTGAGCCCTCGTCAGGGGGCTACGAGCAGTACTTC. This codes for CAISEPSSGGYEQYF. V usage is TRBV10-3 and J usage is TRBJ2-7; 7 bases fit TRBD1. The CDR3 runs to 15 residues. V lost 2 bases to trimming and J lost 3 bases; unmatched junction nucleotides: 7. Per the germline V gene, CDR1 is ENHRY and CDR2 is SYGVKD.

The chain carries TRBV5-4 and TRBJ2-7; unclear D gene. Germline V gene sequence: CDR1 SGHNT, CDR2 YYREEE (reference sequence). V shed 1 base and J shed 0 bases, with 2 bases lying between them. The CDR3 has 12 amino acids. This chain's CDR3 is CASSLYSYEQYF. CDR3 in DNA: TGTGCCAGCAGCTTGTACTCCTACGAGCAGTACTTC.

V is TRBV7-2 and J is TRBJ2-6; D possibly corresponds to TRBD2 (6 bases). The CDR3 loop spans 14 amino acids. The germline V gene encodes CDR1 SGHTA and CDR2 FQGNSA. The DNA of the CDR3 is TGTGCTTCCCAGGCGGGATCTGGGGCCAACGTCCTGACTTTC. Translating gives CASQAGSGANVLTF.

DNA of the CDR3: TGTGCCAGCAGTATGGGACTAGCGGGAAACTATGAGCAGTTCTTC. It codes for CASSMGLAGNYEQFF. V usage is TRBV7-3 and J usage is TRBJ2-1; 13 bases match TRBD2. V dropped 6 bases and J dropped 8; count of bases not matched to a gene: 7. CDR3 size: 15 residues. Per germline, CDR1 SGHTA and CDR2 FQGTGA.

CDR3 protein: CASSPRQGKYNSPLHF. The CDR3 nucleotides are TGTGCCAGCAGCCCTAGACAGGGGAAATATAATTCACCCCTCCACTTT. The chain combines TRBV7-2 with TRBJ1-6; TRBD1 agrees at 8 bases. J was trimmed by 4 bases and V by 5 bases; bases with no gene match: 7. CDR1 and CDR2 (germline): SGHTA, FQGNSA. The length of the CDR3 is 16 residues.